This is a list of T cell receptor beta chains from one sample in a study of T-cell memory formation after mild COVID-19. Each CDR3 protein is one row after TCRdb ran MiXCR on the 5' RACE reads. The sample records 400,000 or so distinct CDR3 sequences, roughly 21% being singletons. Sequencing was carried out using PBMCs or a T cell subset sorted from them (not recorded which). Receptors originate from an adult woman who had mild COVID-19 (a few samples of this study predate the infection). Cell type and time point are not known. The CDR3 runs from the conserved cysteine through the conserved F or W. Each record gives: clone size, J gene, D gene, V gene, CDR3 DNA, CDR3 protein. The D gene is left open where the match is weak. Only some rows state a clone size, as once, few, many or a class for expanded clones.

abundance: few
j_gene: TRBJ2-7
d_gene: NA
v_gene: TRBV4-3
CDR3nt: TGCGCCATCACAGCAGCCCCCAAGGAGCGAAGGTACGAGCAGTACTTC
CDR3aa: CAITAAPKERRYEQYF

abundance: few
j_gene: TRBJ2-2
d_gene: NA
v_gene: TRBV4-3
CDR3nt: TGCGCCAGCAGCCGACTGAGAGGGCAGGGTAACACCGGGGAGCTGTTTTTT
CDR3aa: CASSRLRGQGNTGELFF

abundance: few
j_gene: TRBJ2-3
d_gene: TRBD2
v_gene: TRBV30
CDR3nt: TGTGCCTGGAGTGGCAGAGCGGGAAGCACAGATACGCAGTATTTT
CDR3aa: CAWSGRAGSTDTQYF

abundance: NA
j_gene: TRBJ1-2
d_gene: NA
v_gene: TRBV6-6
CDR3nt: TGTGCCATTTTGGGAGGGTTGGGCAACTATGGCTACACCTTC
CDR3aa: CAILGGLGNYGYTF

abundance: few
j_gene: TRBJ1-1
d_gene: NA
v_gene: TRBV5-6
CDR3nt: TGTGCCAGCAGCCCTCTTAGGGGAATGAACACTGAAGCTTTCTTT
CDR3aa: CASSPLRGMNTEAFF

abundance: NA
j_gene: TRBJ2-3
d_gene: TRBD2
v_gene: TRBV7-8
CDR3nt: TGTGCCAGCAGCCCCAAGCGGGACCGCACAGATACGCAGTATTTT
CDR3aa: CASSPKRDRTDTQYF

abundance: NA
j_gene: TRBJ2-3
d_gene: NA
v_gene: TRBV11-1
CDR3nt: TGTGCCAGCAGCTTTTTATTCCAGGGTAGTACAGATACGCAGTATTTT
CDR3aa: CASSFLFQGSTDTQYF

abundance: NA
j_gene: TRBJ2-5
d_gene: TRBD2
v_gene: TRBV6-1
CDR3nt: TGTGCCAGCAGAGTCGCGGGGGGGGGTCCTCAAGAGACCCAGTACTTC
CDR3aa: CASRVAGGGPQETQYF

abundance: NA
j_gene: TRBJ1-2
d_gene: NA
v_gene: TRBV7-3
CDR3nt: TGTGCCAGCAGCTTAACGTCCGGGTCCCAGTATGGCTACACCTTC
CDR3aa: CASSLTSGSQYGYTF

abundance: NA
j_gene: TRBJ2-3
d_gene: TRBD2
v_gene: TRBV30
CDR3nt: TGTGCCTGGAGTGTACTTGCGGGAGTCTCAGATACGCAGTATTTT
CDR3aa: CAWSVLAGVSDTQYF

abundance: few
j_gene: TRBJ2-7
d_gene: TRBD2
v_gene: TRBV7-2
CDR3nt: TGTGCCAGCAGCTTAACCCCCTGGGGGGGACTAGCGGGCCACGAGCAGTACTTC
CDR3aa: CASSLTPWGGLAGHEQYF

abundance: many
j_gene: TRBJ2-1
d_gene: TRBD2
v_gene: TRBV15
CDR3nt: TGTGCCACCAGCAGAGTGGGACTAGCGGGAGTGGATGAGCAGTTCTTC
CDR3aa: CATSRVGLAGVDEQFF

abundance: NA
j_gene: TRBJ2-1
d_gene: NA
v_gene: TRBV7-9
CDR3nt: TGTGCCAGCAGCTTGCGGGGCCGGACCTACAATGAGCAGTTCTTC
CDR3aa: CASSLRGRTYNEQFF

abundance: few
j_gene: TRBJ2-2
d_gene: NA
v_gene: TRBV6-6
CDR3nt: TGTGCCAGCAGTTATCCTCACCGCAGGGAAGGGGAGCTGTTTTTT
CDR3aa: CASSYPHRREGELFF

abundance: few
j_gene: TRBJ2-3
d_gene: TRBD2
v_gene: TRBV9
CDR3nt: TGTGCCAGCAGCGTAGCGACTAGCGGACTGGATACGCAGTATTTT
CDR3aa: CASSVATSGLDTQYF

abundance: many
j_gene: TRBJ2-1
d_gene: NA
v_gene: TRBV30
CDR3nt: TGTGCCTGGAGTGTAGGCGGAAACAATGAGCAGTTCTTC
CDR3aa: CAWSVGGNNEQFF

abundance: NA
j_gene: TRBJ1-1
d_gene: NA
v_gene: TRBV7-3
CDR3nt: TGTGCCAGCAGCATTCAAAGGAACACTGAAGCTTTCTTT
CDR3aa: CASSIQRNTEAFF

abundance: NA
j_gene: TRBJ2-1
d_gene: TRBD2
v_gene: TRBV5-1
CDR3nt: TGCGCCAGCAGCAGCGCGACTAGCGGGAAATACAATGAGCAGTTCTTC
CDR3aa: CASSSATSGKYNEQFF

abundance: few
j_gene: TRBJ1-1
d_gene: NA
v_gene: TRBV5-6
CDR3nt: TGTGCCAGCAGCTTGGATGGGGGGATTGCCCCAAGGGACACTGAAGCTTTCTTT
CDR3aa: CASSLDGGIAPRDTEAFF

abundance: few
j_gene: TRBJ2-3
d_gene: TRBD2
v_gene: TRBV7-2
CDR3nt: TGTGCCAGCAGCACTCGACTAGCGGGGAGCACAGATACGCAGTATTTT
CDR3aa: CASSTRLAGSTDTQYF

abundance: NA
j_gene: TRBJ2-5
d_gene: NA
v_gene: TRBV27
CDR3nt: TGTGCCAGCAGTTCGATCCTTGCGGAGACCCAGTACTTC
CDR3aa: CASSSILAETQYF

abundance: few
j_gene: TRBJ1-1
d_gene: NA
v_gene: TRBV3-1
CDR3nt: TGTGCCAGCAGCCGAACATCGAATACTGAAGCTTTCTTT
CDR3aa: CASSRTSNTEAFF

abundance: NA
j_gene: TRBJ2-7
d_gene: TRBD1
v_gene: TRBV7-8
CDR3nt: TGTGCCAGCAGCTATACGACAGGGGACGGCGAGCAGTACTTC
CDR3aa: CASSYTTGDGEQYF

abundance: NA
j_gene: TRBJ1-2
d_gene: TRBD1
v_gene: TRBV6-1
CDR3nt: TGTGCCAGCAGTGAGTCCAGGGGGCAGGATGGCTACACCTTC
CDR3aa: CASSESRGQDGYTF

abundance: many
j_gene: TRBJ1-2
d_gene: NA
v_gene: TRBV20-1
CDR3nt: TGCAGTGCTAGACAGGCCCTCGAGGGGCATCTTGGCTACACCTTC
CDR3aa: CSARQALEGHLGYTF

abundance: NA
j_gene: TRBJ2-7
d_gene: NA
v_gene: TRBV25-1
CDR3nt: TGTGCCAGTCGGGACATAACCACCTACGAGCAGTACTTC
CDR3aa: CASRDITTYEQYF

abundance: NA
j_gene: TRBJ2-7
d_gene: NA
v_gene: TRBV7-2
CDR3nt: TGTGCCAGCAGCCCAGATATGTGGAGGAGCTCCTACGAGCAGTACTTC
CDR3aa: CASSPDMWRSSYEQYF

abundance: few
j_gene: TRBJ1-1
d_gene: TRBD1
v_gene: TRBV12-3/TRBV12-4
CDR3nt: TGTGCCAGCAGTTTTGTGGGACAGGGGTCCACTGAAGCTTTCTTT
CDR3aa: CASSFVGQGSTEAFF

abundance: NA
j_gene: TRBJ2-3
d_gene: NA
v_gene: TRBV24-1
CDR3nt: TGTGCCACCAGTGATCTCAGGGGAGATACGCAGTATTTT
CDR3aa: CATSDLRGDTQYF

abundance: NA
j_gene: TRBJ1-4
d_gene: NA
v_gene: TRBV20-1
CDR3nt: TGCAGTGCTGACGTGGGGGGGGCAGGTGAAAAACTGTTTTTT
CDR3aa: CSADVGGAGEKLFF

abundance: NA
j_gene: TRBJ1-3
d_gene: NA
v_gene: TRBV4-2
CDR3nt: TGTGCCAGCAGCCAAGATGGGGGAAACACCATATATTTT
CDR3aa: CASSQDGGNTIYF